These T cell receptor beta chains were read from a single sample in a study of cytomegalovirus exposure and HLA in healthy donors. TCRdb keeps only in-frame clones here, not all; method: immunoSEQ multiplex PCR. This sample has some 130,000 clones, with approximately 84% found just once. The sequencing sample was made of PBMCs. The receptors were sampled from a young man in good health and CMV-seropositive. CDR3s include the opening cysteine and the closing phenylalanine or tryptophan.

>TRBV18
CASSPGRVSGELFF
>TRBV18
CASSPPLDNRGAGETQYF
>TRBV29-1
CSVGRDTEAFF
>TRBV5-1
CASSLGGTLNYEQYF
>TRBV11-3
CASSARGAGGPANEQFF
>TRBV12-5
CASGLATGTSGRRGRAQYF
>TRBV4-3
CASSQEKGVSTGELFF
>TRBV18
CASSPTVSDSRGTEAFF
>TRBV10-3
CAISDGGNQPQHF
>TRBV5-8
CASSLAGHEAYEQYF
>TRBV30
CAWRNQPGQGSYEQYF
>TRBV28
CASSPGTPSSYEQYF
>TRBV11-1
CASSLSTGGATEAFF
>TRBV21-1
CASTSPAGVPYEQYF
>TRBV6-1
CASSGSGTGITEAFF
>TRBV2
CASRETGERNTIYF
>TRBV4-2
CASSRSTGGVYEQYF
>TRBV9
CASSPRQLNTEAFF
>TRBV10-1
CASSGQGAADTQYF
>TRBV7-3
CASSEGLAAYNEQFF
>TRBV9
CASSTDRVGNTIYF
>TRBV11-1
CASSLTLVREQYF
>TRBV7-9
CASSLEGFPYNEQFF
>TRBV9
CASSYMNGKGYTF
>TRBV7-8
CASSPRTSGNTGELFF
>TRBV18
CASSPFGWGGGTDTQYF
>TRBV2
CASGGRAEQYF
>TRBV18
CASSPPGLAEATQYF
>TRBV19
CASRQGHLDYEQYF
>TRBV11-3
CASSTGTPPYEQYF
>TRBV6-1
CASRALTGGNEKLFF
>TRBV5-1
CASSLAGGYTEAFF
>TRBV7-9
CASSLDSTGGNTIYF
>TRBV4-2
CASSHPGQGRPTEAFF
>TRBV9
CASSVSRDEERADTQYF
>TRBV6-1
CASTTIGSGRGEQYF
>TRBV10-3
CATRDREGTEAFF
>TRBV9
CASSVGFDSGRQTQYF
>TRBV6-5
CASRGGGNTEAFF
>TRBV15
CATSSQRKRPGYGYTF
>TRBV7-7
CASSRNVGGSTDTQYF
>TRBV27
CASSFSPSPGNGGYTF
>TRBV14
CASSQRLAMNTEAFF
>TRBV6-6
CASSYSGQGWAYEQYF
>TRBV5-1
CASSSSAGGYLSGNTIYF
>TRBV25-1
CASTRQGADTQYF
>TRBV4-3
CASSQDRGLGQETQYF
>TRBV9
CASSAPSGVLGTEAFF
>TRBV7-9
CASSLPSSTSGHEQYF
>TRBV29-1
CSVEDGDSSYEQYF
>TRBV29-1
CSVDLQGSEAFF
>TRBV2
CASRRGGGVTDTQYF
>TRBV18
CASSQGVDTEAFF
>TRBV5-4
CASSLEAAYNEQFF